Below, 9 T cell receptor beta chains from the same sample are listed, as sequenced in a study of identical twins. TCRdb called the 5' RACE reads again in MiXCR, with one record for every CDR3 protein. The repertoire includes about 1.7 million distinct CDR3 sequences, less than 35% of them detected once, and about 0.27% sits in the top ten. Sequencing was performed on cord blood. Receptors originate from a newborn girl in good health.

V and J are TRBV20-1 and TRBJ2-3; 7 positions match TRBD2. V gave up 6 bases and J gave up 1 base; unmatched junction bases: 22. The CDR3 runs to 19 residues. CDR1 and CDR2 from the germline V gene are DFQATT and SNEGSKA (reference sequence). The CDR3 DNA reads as TGCAGTGCCCCCCGATTCCACCTTCTAGCGGCTAGGGGCACAGATACGCAGTATTTT. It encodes CSAPRFHLLAARGTDTQYF.

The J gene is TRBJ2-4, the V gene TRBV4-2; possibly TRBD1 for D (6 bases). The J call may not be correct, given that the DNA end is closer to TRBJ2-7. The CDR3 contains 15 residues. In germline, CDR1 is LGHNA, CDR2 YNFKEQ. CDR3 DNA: TGTGCCAGCAGCCCTTCGTTGGGGGCGCGGTACGAGCAGTACTTC. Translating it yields CASSPSLGARYEQYF.

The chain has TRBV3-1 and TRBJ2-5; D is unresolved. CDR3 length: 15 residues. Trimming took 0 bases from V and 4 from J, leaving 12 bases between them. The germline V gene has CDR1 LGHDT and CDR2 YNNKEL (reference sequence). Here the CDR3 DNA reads TGTGCCAGCAGCCAAGAAGAGACCTTGGGAGAGACCCAGTACTTC. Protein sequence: CASSQEETLGETQYF.

DNA for the CDR3: TGCAGTGCTACGGCATTATTTCTAAGCTCCTATAATTCACCCCTCCACTTT. It codes for CSATALFLSSYNSPLHF. The chain joins TRBV20-1 to TRBJ1-6; D gene uncertain. V lost 4 bases and J 0 bases, leaving 16 bases between the germline ends. CDR1 and CDR2 from the germline V gene are DFQATT and SNEGSKA (reference sequence). The CDR3 contains 17 residues.

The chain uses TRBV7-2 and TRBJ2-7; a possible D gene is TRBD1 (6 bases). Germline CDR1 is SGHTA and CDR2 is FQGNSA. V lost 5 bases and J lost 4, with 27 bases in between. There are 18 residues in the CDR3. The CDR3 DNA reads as TGTGCCAGCAGCCCGCAAGTTTCGACACAGGGATTAGGGTACGAGCAGTACTTC. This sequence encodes CASSPQVSTQGLGYEQYF.

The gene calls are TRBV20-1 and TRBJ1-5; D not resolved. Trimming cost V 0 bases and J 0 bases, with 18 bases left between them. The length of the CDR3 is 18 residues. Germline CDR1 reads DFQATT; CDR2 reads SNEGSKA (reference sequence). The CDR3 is CSARDRRMGGFSNQPQHF. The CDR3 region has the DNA TGCAGTGCTAGAGATAGGCGTATGGGAGGGTTTAGCAATCAGCCCCAGCATTTT.

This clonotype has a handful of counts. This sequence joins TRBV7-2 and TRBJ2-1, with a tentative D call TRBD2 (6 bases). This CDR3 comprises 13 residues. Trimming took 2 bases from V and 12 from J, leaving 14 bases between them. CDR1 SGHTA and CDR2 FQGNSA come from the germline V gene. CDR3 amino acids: CASSLRFLRGQFF. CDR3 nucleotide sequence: TGTGCCAGCAGCTTAAGATTTCTGCGGGGGCAGTTCTTC.

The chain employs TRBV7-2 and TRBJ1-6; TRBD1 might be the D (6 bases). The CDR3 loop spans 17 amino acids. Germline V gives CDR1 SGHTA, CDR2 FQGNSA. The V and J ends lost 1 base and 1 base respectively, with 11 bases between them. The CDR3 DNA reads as TGTGCCAGCAGCTTAGGGGCCAGGGGATCCTATAATTCACCCCTCCACTTT. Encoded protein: CASSLGARGSYNSPLHF.

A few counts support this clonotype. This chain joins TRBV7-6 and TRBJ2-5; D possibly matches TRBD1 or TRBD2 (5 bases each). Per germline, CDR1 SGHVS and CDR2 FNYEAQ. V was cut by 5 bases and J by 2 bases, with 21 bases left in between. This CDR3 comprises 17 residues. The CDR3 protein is CASSHYPKLGTQETQYF. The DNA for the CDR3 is TGTGCCAGCAGCCATTATCCCAAGTTGGGGACGCAAGAGACCCAGTACTTC.